These 18 T cell receptor beta chains came from one sample sequenced in a study of T cells in Graves' hyperthyroidism and ophthalmopathy. The investigators amplified TCR beta CDR3 regions from RNA transcripts. Using the HTBI primer set, a first-round RT-PCR was run on the TCR CDR3. TCRdb called the multiplex PCR reads again in MiXCR, with one record for every CDR3 protein. The sample lists some 600,000 distinct CDR3 sequences; 46% were seen once. Sample: peripheral blood or thyroid tissue (not recorded which). These receptor sequences come from a young woman with Graves' hyperthyroidism.

As concerns this clonotype: The junction departs from the called germline gene at one end, perhaps through a read error. V and J are TRBV6-5 and TRBJ1-5; no clear D gene. The CDR3 extends over 15 amino acids. The germline V gene has CDR1 MNHEY and CDR2 SVGAGI. The CDR3 here is CATSSRFQSNQPQHF. The DNA for the CDR3 is TGTGCCACCAGTTCTAGATTTCAAAGCAATCAGCCCCAGCATTTT.

A note on this clonotype: A much larger clone differs from this one at a single base, so this may be a read error. In DNA form, the CDR3 reads TGTGCCAGCAGCTTACCAGGGAATGAAGAACTGTTTTTT. As protein: CASSLPGNEELFF. The chain employs TRBV7-9 and TRBJ1-4; D possibly corresponds to TRBD1 (5 bases). The CDR3 is 13 residues long. Looked up from germline, CDR1 is SEHNR and CDR2 is FQNEAQ (reference sequence).

Many counts were recorded for this clonotype. The chain carries TRBV7-3 and TRBJ1-5; no firm D call. Trimming stripped 2 bases from V and 7 bases from J, with 9 bases between. The CDR3 has 13 residues. Per the germline V gene, CDR1 is SGHTA and CDR2 is FQGTGA. The CDR3 sequence is CASSLDPGQPQHF. CDR3 DNA: TGTGCCAGCAGCTTAGATCCGGGGCAGCCCCAGCATTTT.

The V gene is TRBV2, the J gene TRBJ1-2, with D possibly matching TRBD1 (5 bases). V dropped 4 bases and J dropped 6 bases, with 33 bases sitting between them. In germline, CDR1 is SNHLY, CDR2 FYNNEI. This CDR3 region has 20 residues. CDR3 in DNA: TGTGCCAGCAGTGGTCCCAGGGATCTACCAACCAGGGAGGTACGGGATGGCTACACCTTC. It yields the protein CASSGPRDLPTREVRDGYTF.

This clonotype has only a few counts. This chain links TRBV7-9 with TRBJ1-1, with D unclear. The CDR3 is made up of 15 amino acids. Germline V gene lookup returns CDR1 SEHNR and CDR2 FQNEAQ (reference sequence). The germline V and J ends were trimmed by 9 bases and 1 base, with 18 bases remaining between them. The CDR3 nucleotides read TGTGCCAGTAGCACAAATAGGGTATGGAACACTGAAGCTTTCTTT. This gives the protein CASSTNRVWNTEAFF.

The chain combines TRBV2 with TRBJ2-3; no firm D call. The CDR3 is 13 residues long. Trimming left V 5 bases short and J 2 bases short, with 8 bases between. Germline values: CDR1 SNHLY, CDR2 FYNNEI. The CDR3 loop is CASSRQLTDTQYF. Written as DNA, the CDR3 is TGTGCCAGCAGTCGTCAGCTCACAGATACGCAGTATTTT.

This clonotype was found many times. The rearrangement uses TRBV2 and TRBJ2-7; D is perhaps TRBD2 (6 bases). Germline V lookup: CDR1 SNHLY, CDR2 FYNNEI. This CDR3 comprises 13 residues. The V and J ends lost 6 bases and 6 bases respectively, with 15 bases between them. DNA for the CDR3: TGTGCCAGCAGCGGCCGCGGGATCGCCGAGCAGTACTTC. It specifies CASSGRGIAEQYF. Full variable domain (rest looked up from reference TRBV2 and TRBJ2-7): EPEVTQTPSHQVTQMGQEVILRCVPISNHLYFYWYRQILGQKVEFLVSFYNNEISEKSEIFDDQFSVERPDGSNFTLKIRSTKLEDSAMYFCASSGRGIAEQYFGPGTRLTVT.

The genes are TRBV7-9 and TRBJ2-7; 7 bases match TRBD1. Trimming cost V 4 bases and J 4 bases; bases outside gene matches: 13. There are 16 residues in the CDR3. From germline, CDR1 is SEHNR and CDR2 FQNEAQ (reference sequence). The CDR3 DNA sequence: TGTGCCAGCAGCTCAGGACCTGGGACAGAGAAGTACGAGCAGTACTTC. Protein sequence: CASSSGPGTEKYEQYF.

V gene TRBV9 combines with J gene TRBJ2-5; the match to TRBD1 covers 11 bases. This CDR3 region has 16 residues. Trimming took 4 bases from V and 5 from J; bases not matched to a gene: 10. Germline assignment: CDR1 SGDLS and CDR2 YYNGEE. CDR3: CASSPRTGGAGETQYF. CDR3 DNA: TGTGCCAGCAGCCCAAGGACAGGGGGCGCGGGGGAGACCCAGTACTTC. The full variable domain, in which reference TRBV9 and TRBJ2-5 provide the parts outside the CDR3, is DSGVTQTPKHLITATGQRVTLRCSPRSGDLSVYWYQQSLDQGLQFLIQYYNGEERAKGNILERFSAQQFPDLHSELNLSSLELGDSALYFCASSPRTGGAGETQYFGPGTRLLVL.

This clonotype was detected once. The CDR3 here is CASSQSRRSDPYEQYF. As DNA, the CDR3 is TGTGCCAGCAGCCAATCCCGGAGGTCAGATCCCTACGAGCAGTACTTC. The V call is TRBV2, the J call TRBJ2-7; D possibly corresponds to TRBD2 (5 bases). Germline V lookup: CDR1 SNHLY, CDR2 FYNNEI. V was shortened by 6 bases and J by 2 bases, with 20 bases between the two germline ends. The CDR3 has 16 amino acids.

This clonotype has a count of ten or more. This sequence joins TRBV25-1 and TRBJ1-1; TRBD1 agrees at 7 bases. CDR3 length: 14 amino acids. Germline CDR1 MGHDK, CDR2 SYGVNS. V was pared by 5 bases and J by 4 bases, with 7 bases of the junction left unmatched. CDR3 sequence: CASSTTGYGTEAFF. Written as DNA, the CDR3 is TGTGCCAGCAGTACGACAGGGTATGGCACTGAAGCTTTCTTT.

The chain is built from TRBV29-1 and TRBJ1-2; no clear D. This CDR3 spans 11 amino acids. Per the germline V gene, CDR1 is SQVTM and CDR2 is ANQGSEA. Between the trimmed V and J ends, which lost 4 bases and 8 bases, there was a span of 11 bases. CDR3 in DNA: TGCAGCGTTGCGTCGAGCGGGGGCTACACCTTC. Translation gives CSVASSGGYTF.

This chain links TRBV25-1 with TRBJ1-1; D uncertain. Germline assignment: CDR1 MGHDK and CDR2 SYGVNS. Trimming stripped 7 bases from V and 1 base from J, with 7 bases between. CDR3 length: 12 amino acids. CDR3 region: CASTDTNTEAFF. The CDR3 bases are TGTGCCAGCACAGATACGAACACTGAAGCTTTCTTT. The full variable domain, completed using reference TRBV25-1 and TRBJ1-1, is EADIYQTPRYLVIGTGKKITLECSQTMGHDKMYWYQQDPGMELHLIHYSYGVNSTEKGDLSSESTVSRIRTEHFPLTLESARPSHTSQYLCASTDTNTEAFFGQGTRLTVV.

This clonotype was seen many times. The rearrangement uses TRBV19 and TRBJ1-1; no clear D. The CDR3 has 16 amino acids. V was cut by 3 bases and J by 0 bases, with 14 bases left in between. Looked up from germline, CDR1 is LNHDA and CDR2 is SQIVND (reference sequence). The CDR3 spells CASSIDRSGMNTEAFF. CDR3 sequence (DNA): TGTGCCAGTAGTATCGATCGGAGCGGAATGAACACTGAAGCTTTCTTT.

This clonotype was counted at least ten times. The chain is built from TRBV10-1 and TRBJ1-6; 8 bases map to TRBD1. The CDR3 is made up of 15 amino acids. CDR1 is WNHNN, CDR2 SYGVQD, per germline (reference sequence). V shed 0 bases, J shed 7 bases, and the junction held 2 bases outside the gene matches. CDR3: CASSESDRVNSPLHF. For the CDR3, the DNA is TGCGCCAGCAGTGAGTCGGACAGGGTAAATTCACCCCTCCACTTT.

The CDR3 is CASSEGQTNEKLFF. CDR3 DNA: TGTGCCAGCAGCGAGGGACAGACTAATGAAAAACTGTTTTTT. The rearrangement uses TRBV2 and TRBJ1-4, with 7 positions matching TRBD1. V was pared by 6 bases and J by 2 bases, with 3 bases of the junction left unmatched. Germline CDR1 and CDR2: SNHLY and FYNNEI. The CDR3 sequence is 14 residues long.

This clonotype was seen ten or more times. The chain combines TRBV10-3 with TRBJ2-7; tentatively, D is TRBD1 (6 bases). The germline gives CDR1 ENHRY, CDR2 SYGVKD. The CDR3 totals 13 residues. V lost 9 bases to trimming and J lost 5 bases, with 17 bases between them. CDR3 sequence reads: CAMRHRELDEQYF. In DNA, the CDR3 is TGTGCCATGAGACACAGGGAATTGGACGAGCAGTACTTC.

This clonotype was seen many times. This sequence joins TRBV9 and TRBJ2-7; D gene uncertain. The germline V gene encodes CDR1 SGDLS and CDR2 YYNGEE. V lost 4 bases, J lost 4 bases, and 15 bases lay in between. The CDR3 runs to 14 residues. The CDR3 nucleotides read TGTGCCAGCAGCTATCACCCCTGGGCGTACGAGCAGTACTTC. Translation: CASSYHPWAYEQYF.